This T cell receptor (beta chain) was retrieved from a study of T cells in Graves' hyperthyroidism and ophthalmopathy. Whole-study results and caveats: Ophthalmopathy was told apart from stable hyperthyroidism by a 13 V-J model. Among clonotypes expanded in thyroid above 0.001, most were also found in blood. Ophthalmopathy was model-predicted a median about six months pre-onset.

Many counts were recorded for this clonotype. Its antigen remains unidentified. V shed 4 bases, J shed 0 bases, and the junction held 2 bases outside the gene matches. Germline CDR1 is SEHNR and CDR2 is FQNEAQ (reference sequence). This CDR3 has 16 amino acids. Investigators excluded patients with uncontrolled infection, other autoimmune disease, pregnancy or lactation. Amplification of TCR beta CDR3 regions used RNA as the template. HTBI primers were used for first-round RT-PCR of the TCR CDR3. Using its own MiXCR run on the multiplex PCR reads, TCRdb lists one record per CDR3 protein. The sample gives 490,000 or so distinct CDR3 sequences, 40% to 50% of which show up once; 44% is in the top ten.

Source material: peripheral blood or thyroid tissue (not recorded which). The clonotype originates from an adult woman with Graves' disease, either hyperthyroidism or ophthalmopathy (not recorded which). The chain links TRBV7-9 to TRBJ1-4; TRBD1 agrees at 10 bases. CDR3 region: CASSSDRGTTNEKLFF. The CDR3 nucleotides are TGTGCCAGCAGCTCGGACAGGGGGACAACTAATGAAAAACTGTTTTTT.